This T cell receptor beta chain was identified in a study of T cell repertoires in cytomegalovirus infection (dated by TCRdb to between 2018 and 2021). Regarding the study in general: Alongside well-studied HLA-B-restricted epitopes, the peptide stimulations were aimed at recently identified HLA-C-restricted CMV epitopes, whose presentation resists viral immunomodulation. Donor HLA type was relevant to the analysis, as public TCR beta signatures indicated carriage of CMV infection together with the matching HLA type.

CDR1 and CDR2, per the germline V gene, are SGHTA and FQGNSA. The CDR3 numbers 17 residues from cysteine through phenylalanine. The retained sequence is limited to the CDR3, 51 bases, with the frame set at the first base. Trimming costs V 3 bases and J 2 bases, and their ends lie 20 bases apart. The sample's treatment or condition label is to be understood as: in vitro stimulation with specific CMV peptide epitopes to enrich CMV-specific T cells. The sample was run on an Illumina HiSeq 1500. TCRdb reanalyzed the raw reads on its own, using fastp at Q25 for trimming and MiXCR for clone calling, and kept in-frame beta chains. Every distinct CDR3 protein forms one entry, paired with its most common genes and DNA. Counted in this sample were approximately 600,000 distinct CDR3 sequences; under 45% of them appeared once. Clones ranked in the top ten supply 48% of the sample. What the research found in general, with its limitations: Cumulative frequency of public TCR beta family members discriminated carriers of CMV infection plus the relevant HLA type in this cohort and an independent roughly 340-donor cohort. The ex vivo response was dominated by HLA-C-restricted CMV-specific TCR beta clonotypes, and the single most frequent clonotype in two of eight donors was supplied by these HLA-C-restricted clonotypes.

This clonotype was observed at least ten times. The antigen this receptor binds is unknown. There are no base qualities to consult, and no much larger clone falls within one base. This clonotype originated in a human donor in good health (CMV status not recorded). Some clones in this sample may be carry-over from other donors' samples. Rearrangement joined TRBV7-2 to TRBJ2-7; the D gene may be TRBD1 or TRBD2, since each aligns over 5 bases. The material was cultured PBMCs, obtained from culture after CMV antigen stimulation. The nucleotide sequence reads TGTGCCAGCAGCTTTCGGATTGGGGGTCTTACTCCCTACGAGCAGTACTTC. Its protein product is CASSFRIGGLTPYEQYF.